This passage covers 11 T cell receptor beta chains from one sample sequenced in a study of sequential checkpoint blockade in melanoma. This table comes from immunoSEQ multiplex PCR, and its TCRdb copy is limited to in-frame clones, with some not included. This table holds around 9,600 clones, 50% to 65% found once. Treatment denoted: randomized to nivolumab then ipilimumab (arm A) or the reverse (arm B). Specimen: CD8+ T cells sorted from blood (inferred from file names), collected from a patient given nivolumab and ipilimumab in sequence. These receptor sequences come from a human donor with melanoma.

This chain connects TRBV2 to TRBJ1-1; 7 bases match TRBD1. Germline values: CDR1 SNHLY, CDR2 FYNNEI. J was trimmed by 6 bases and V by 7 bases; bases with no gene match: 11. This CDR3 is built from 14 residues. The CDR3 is CASIIGQALPEAFF. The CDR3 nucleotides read TGTGCCAGCATCATAGGACAGGCTCTACCTGAAGCTTTCTTT.

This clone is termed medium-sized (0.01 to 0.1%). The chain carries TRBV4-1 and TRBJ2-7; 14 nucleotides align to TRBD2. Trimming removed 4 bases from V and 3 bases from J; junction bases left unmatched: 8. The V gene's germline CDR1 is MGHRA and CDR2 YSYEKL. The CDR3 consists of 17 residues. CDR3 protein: CASSPGLAGETNYEQYF. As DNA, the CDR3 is TGCGCCAGCAGCCCGGGACTAGCGGGAGAAACGAACTACGAGCAGTACTTC.

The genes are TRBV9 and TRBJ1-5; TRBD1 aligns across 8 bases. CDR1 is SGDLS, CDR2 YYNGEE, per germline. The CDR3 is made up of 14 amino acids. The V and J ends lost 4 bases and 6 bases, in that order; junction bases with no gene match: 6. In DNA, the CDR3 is TGTGCCAGCAGCCTCGGACAGGGTGGTCAGCCCCAGCATTTT. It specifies CASSLGQGGQPQHF.

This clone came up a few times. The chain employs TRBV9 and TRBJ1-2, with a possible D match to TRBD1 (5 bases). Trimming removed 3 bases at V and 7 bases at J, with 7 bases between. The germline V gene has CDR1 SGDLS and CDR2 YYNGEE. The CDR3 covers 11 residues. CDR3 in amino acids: CASSAGGGYTF. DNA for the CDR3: TGTGCCAGCAGCGCCGGGGGTGGCTACACCTTC.

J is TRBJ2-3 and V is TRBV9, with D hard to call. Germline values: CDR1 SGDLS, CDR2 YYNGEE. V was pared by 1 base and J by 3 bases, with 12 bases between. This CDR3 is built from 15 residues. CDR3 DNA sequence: TGTGCCAGCAGCGTACAAAATAGCATGACAGATACGCAGTATTTT. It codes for CASSVQNSMTDTQYF.

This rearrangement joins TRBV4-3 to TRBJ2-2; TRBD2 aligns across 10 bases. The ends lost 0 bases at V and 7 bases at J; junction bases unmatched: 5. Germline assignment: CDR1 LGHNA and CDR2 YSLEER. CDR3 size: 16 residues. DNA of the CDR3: TGCGCCAGCAGCCAAGACCTAGCGGGGGAGGGCGGGGAGCTGTTTTTT. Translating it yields CASSQDLAGEGGELFF.

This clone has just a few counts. The CDR3 region has the DNA TGTGCCAGCAGCTTAGGGGGGGGGATGAACACTGAAGCTTTCTTT. It encodes CASSLGGGMNTEAFF. The J gene is TRBJ1-1, the V gene TRBV11-2; a weak D match, TRBD1 (5 bases). The CDR3 contains 15 residues. The ends were cut back, 1 base at V and 0 bases at J, with 9 bases in the middle. Germline values: CDR1 SGHAT, CDR2 FQNNGV.

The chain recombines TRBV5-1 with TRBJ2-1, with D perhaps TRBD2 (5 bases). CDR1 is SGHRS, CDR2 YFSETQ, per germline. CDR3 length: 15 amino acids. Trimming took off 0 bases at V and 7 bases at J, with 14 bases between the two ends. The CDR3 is CASSLGEFLQNEQFF. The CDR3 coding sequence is TGCGCCAGCAGCTTGGGGGAGTTCTTACAGAATGAGCAGTTCTTC.

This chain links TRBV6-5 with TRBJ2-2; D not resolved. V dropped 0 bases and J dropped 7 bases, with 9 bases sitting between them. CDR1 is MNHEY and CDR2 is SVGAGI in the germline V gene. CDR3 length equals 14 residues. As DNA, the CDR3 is TGTGCCAGCAGTTACTCGAACTCGGTCGGGGAGCTGTTTTTT. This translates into CASSYSNSVGELFF.

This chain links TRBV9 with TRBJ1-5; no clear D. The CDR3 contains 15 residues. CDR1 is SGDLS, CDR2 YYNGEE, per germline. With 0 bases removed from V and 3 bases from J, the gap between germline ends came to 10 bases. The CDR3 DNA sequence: TGTGCCAGCAGCGTAGGAGGGTCTCACAATCAGCCCCAGCATTTT. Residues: CASSVGGSHNQPQHF.

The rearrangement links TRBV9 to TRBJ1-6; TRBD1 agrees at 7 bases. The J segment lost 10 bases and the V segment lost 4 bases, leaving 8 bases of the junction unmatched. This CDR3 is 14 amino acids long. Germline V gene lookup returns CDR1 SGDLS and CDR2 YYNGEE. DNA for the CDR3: TGTGCCAGCAGCCTAGAAGGGGGCCGGTCACCCCTCCACTTT. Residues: CASSLEGGRSPLHF.